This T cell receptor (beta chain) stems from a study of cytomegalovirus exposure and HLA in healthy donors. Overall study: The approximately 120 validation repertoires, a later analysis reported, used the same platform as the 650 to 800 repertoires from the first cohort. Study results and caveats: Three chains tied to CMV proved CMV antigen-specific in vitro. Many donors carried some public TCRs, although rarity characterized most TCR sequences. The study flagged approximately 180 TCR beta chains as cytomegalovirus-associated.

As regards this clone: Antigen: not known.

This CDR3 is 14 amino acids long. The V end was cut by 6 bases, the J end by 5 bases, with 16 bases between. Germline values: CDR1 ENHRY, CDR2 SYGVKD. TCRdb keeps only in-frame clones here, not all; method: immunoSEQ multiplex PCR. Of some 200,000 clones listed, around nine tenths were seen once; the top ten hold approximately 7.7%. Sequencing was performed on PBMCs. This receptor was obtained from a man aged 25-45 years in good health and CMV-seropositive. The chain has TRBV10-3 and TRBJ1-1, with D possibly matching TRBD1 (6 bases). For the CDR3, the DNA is TGTGCCATCAGAGCAGGGGTCGACAAGACTGAAGCTTTCTTT. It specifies CAIRAGVDKTEAFF.